The sequence of this T cell receptor (beta chain) was determined in a study of PD-1 blockade in classical Hodgkin lymphoma. This clone occurred once. All trial patients relapsed after autologous stem cell transplantation. Out of thawed PBMCs, magnetic negative selection purified CD4+ T cells. Germline CDR1 is WSHSY and CDR2 is SAAADI. The germline V and J ends were trimmed by 4 bases and 2 bases, with 12 bases remaining between them. The CDR3 runs to 15 residues. TCRdb's copy holds only in-frame clones and misses some; the assay was immunoSEQ multiplex PCR. The sample consists of about 23,000 clones, around 83% of them appearing once.

This chain uses TRBV10-2 with TRBJ2-4; maybe TRBD1 (6 bases). This clonotype was obtained from a human donor with classical Hodgkin lymphoma. The sequencing used CD4+ T cells from blood, collected at baseline. The CDR3 spells CASSAPDSSKNIQYF. For the CDR3, the DNA is TGCGCCAGCAGTGCCCCGGACAGCTCCAAAAACATTCAGTACTTC.